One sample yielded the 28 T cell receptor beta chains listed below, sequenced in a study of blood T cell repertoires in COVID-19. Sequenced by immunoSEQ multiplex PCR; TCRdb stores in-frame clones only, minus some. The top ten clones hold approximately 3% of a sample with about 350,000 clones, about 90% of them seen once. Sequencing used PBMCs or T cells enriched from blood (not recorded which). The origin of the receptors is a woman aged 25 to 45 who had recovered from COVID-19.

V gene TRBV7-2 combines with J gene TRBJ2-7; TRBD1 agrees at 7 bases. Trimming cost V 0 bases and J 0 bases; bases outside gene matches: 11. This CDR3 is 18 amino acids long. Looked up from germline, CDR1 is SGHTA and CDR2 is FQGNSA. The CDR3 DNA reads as TGTGCCAGCAGCTTAGCGACGGGACAGACAATGTTCTCCTACGAGCAGTACTTC. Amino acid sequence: CASSLATGQTMFSYEQYF. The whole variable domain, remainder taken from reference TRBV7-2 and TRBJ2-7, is GAGVSQSPSNKVTEKGKDVELRCDPISGHTALYWYRQSLGQGLEFLIYFQGNSAPDKSGLPSDRFSAERTGGSVSTLTIQRTQQEDSAVYLCASSLATGQTMFSYEQYFGPGTRLTVT.

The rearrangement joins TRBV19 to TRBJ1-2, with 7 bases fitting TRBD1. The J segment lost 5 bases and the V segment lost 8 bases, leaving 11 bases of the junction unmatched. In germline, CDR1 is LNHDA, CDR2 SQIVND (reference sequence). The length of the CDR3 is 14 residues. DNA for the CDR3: TGTGCCAGTGTAGCCCCCGGGACAGCATATGGCTACACCTTC. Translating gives CASVAPGTAYGYTF.

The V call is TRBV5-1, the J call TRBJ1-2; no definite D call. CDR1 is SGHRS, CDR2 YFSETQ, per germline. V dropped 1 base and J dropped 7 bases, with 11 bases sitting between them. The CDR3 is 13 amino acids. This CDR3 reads CASSLNGVRGYTF. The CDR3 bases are TGCGCCAGCAGCTTGAACGGGGTCCGTGGCTACACCTTC.

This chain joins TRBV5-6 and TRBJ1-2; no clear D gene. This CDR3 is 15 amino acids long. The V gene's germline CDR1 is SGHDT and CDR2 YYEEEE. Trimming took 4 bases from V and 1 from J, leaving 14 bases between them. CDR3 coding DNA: TGTGCCAGCAGCGGGTCGGTGCGGATTAACTATGGCTACACCTTC. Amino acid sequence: CASSGSVRINYGYTF.

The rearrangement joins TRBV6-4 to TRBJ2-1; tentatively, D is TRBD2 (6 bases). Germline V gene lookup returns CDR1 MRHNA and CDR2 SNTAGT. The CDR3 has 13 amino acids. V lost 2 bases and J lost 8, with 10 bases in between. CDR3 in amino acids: CASSDRPGDEQFF. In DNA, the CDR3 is TGTGCCAGCAGTGACCGGCCGGGGGATGAGCAGTTCTTC.

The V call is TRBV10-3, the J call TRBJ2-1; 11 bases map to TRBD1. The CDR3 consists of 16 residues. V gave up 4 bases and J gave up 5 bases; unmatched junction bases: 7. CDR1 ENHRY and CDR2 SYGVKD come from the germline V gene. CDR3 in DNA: TGTGCCATCAGTGTTGGAGGGACAGGGGGGAACAATGAGCAGTTCTTC. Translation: CAISVGGTGGNNEQFF.

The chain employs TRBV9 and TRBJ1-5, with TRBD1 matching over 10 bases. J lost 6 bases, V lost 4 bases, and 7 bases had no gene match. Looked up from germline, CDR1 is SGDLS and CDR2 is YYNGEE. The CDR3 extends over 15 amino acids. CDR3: CASSPRDRGIQPQHF. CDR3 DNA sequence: TGTGCCAGCAGCCCCCGGGACAGGGGCATTCAGCCCCAGCATTTT.

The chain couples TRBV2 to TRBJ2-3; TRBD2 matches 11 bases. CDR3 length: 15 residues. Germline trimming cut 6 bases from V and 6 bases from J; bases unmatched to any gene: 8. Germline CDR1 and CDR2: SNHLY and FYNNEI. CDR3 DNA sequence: TGTGCCAGCAGCGGGACTAGCGGATCTCTGGATACGCAGTATTTT. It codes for CASSGTSGSLDTQYF.

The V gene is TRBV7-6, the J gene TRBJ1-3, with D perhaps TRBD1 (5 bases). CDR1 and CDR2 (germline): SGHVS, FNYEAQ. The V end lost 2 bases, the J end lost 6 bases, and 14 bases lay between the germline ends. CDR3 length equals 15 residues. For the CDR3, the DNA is TGTGCCAGCAGCTTATCGCGGGACCTACAAAACACCATATATTTT. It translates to CASSLSRDLQNTIYF.

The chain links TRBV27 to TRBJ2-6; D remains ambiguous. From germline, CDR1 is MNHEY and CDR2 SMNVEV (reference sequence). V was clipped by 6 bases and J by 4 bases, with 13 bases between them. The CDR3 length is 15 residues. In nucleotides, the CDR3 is TGTGCCAGCAGCGTGGGCAACTCAGGGGCCAACGTCCTGACTTTC. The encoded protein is CASSVGNSGANVLTF.

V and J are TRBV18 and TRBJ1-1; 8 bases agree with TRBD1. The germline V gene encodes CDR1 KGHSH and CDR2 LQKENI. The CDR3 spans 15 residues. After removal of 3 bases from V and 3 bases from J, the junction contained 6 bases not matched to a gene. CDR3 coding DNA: TGTGCCAGCTCACCCTGGGACAGGATCGACACTGAAGCTTTCTTT. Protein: CASSPWDRIDTEAFF.

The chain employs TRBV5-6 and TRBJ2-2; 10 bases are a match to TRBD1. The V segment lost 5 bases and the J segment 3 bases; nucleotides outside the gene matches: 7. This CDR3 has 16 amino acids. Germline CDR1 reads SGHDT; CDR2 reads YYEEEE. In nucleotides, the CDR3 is TGTGCCAGCAGTTCCACCGGGACAGGGGACACCGGGGAGCTGTTTTTT. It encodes CASSSTGTGDTGELFF.

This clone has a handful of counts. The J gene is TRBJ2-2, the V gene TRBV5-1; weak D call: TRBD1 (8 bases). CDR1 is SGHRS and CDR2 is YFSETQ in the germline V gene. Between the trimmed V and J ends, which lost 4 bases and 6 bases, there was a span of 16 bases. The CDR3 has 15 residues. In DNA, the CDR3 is TGCGCCAGCAGCCCTGACAGGGGAGGGCCCGGGGAGCTGTTTTTT. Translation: CASSPDRGGPGELFF.

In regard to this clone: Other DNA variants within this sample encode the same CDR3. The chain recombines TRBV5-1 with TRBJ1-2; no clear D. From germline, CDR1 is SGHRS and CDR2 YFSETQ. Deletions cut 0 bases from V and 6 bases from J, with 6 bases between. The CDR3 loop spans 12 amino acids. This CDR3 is CASSLAGDGYTF. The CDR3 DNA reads TGCGCCAGCAGCTTGGCCGGGGATGGCTACACCTTC.

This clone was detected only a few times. The CDR3 protein is CASNPGAAYEQYF. The CDR3 region has the DNA TGTGCCAGCAACCCAGGGGCCGCCTACGAGCAGTACTTC. This chain connects TRBV6-5 to TRBJ2-7; possibly TRBD1 for D (6 bases). The CDR3 covers 13 residues. Germline values: CDR1 MNHEY, CDR2 SVGAGI. Trimming stripped 7 bases from V and 2 bases from J, with 12 bases between.

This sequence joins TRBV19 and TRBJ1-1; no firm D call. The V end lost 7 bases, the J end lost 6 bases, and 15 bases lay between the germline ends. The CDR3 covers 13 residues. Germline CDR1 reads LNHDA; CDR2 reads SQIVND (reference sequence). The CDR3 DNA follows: TGTGCCAGTAAGAATCGGCGAGGGTCTGAAGCTTTCTTT. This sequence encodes CASKNRRGSEAFF.

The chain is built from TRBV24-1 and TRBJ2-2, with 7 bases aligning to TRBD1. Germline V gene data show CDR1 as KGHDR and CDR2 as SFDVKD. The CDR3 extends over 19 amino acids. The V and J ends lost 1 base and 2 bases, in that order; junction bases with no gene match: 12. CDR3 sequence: CATSDLQYTGTVNTGELFF. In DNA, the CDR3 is TGTGCCACCAGTGATTTACAATATACCGGGACAGTAAACACCGGGGAGCTGTTTTTT.

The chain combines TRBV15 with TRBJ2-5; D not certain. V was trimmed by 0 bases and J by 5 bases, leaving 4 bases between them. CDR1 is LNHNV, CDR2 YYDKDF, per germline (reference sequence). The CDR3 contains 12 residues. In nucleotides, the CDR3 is TGTGCCACCAGCAGAGATTCGGAGACCCAGTACTTC. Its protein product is CATSRDSETQYF.

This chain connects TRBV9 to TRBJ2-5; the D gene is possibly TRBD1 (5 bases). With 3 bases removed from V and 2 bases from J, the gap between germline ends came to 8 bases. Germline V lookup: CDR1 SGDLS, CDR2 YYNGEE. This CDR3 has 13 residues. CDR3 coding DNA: TGTGCCAGCAGCGCGGACAATCAAGAGACCCAGTACTTC. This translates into CASSADNQETQYF.

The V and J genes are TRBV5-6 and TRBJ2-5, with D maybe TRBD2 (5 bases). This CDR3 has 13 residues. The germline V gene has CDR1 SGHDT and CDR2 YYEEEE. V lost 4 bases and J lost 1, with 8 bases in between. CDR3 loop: CASSRGLQETQYF. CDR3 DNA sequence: TGTGCCAGCAGCCGGGGTCTCCAAGAGACCCAGTACTTC.

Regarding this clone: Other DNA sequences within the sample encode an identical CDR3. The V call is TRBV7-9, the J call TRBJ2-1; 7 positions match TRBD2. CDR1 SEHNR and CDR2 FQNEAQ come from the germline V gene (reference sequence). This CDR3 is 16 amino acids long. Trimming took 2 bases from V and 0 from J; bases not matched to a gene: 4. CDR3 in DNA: TGTGCCAGCAGCTTAAGTTTAGCGGGCTCCTACAATGAGCAGTTCTTC. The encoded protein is CASSLSLAGSYNEQFF.

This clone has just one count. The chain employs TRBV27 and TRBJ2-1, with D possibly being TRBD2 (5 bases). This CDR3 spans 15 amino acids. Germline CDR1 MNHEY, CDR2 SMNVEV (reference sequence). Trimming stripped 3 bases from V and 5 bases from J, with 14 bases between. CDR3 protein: CASSLTKRTNNEQFF. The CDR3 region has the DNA TGTGCCAGCAGTTTGACAAAGCGGACGAACAATGAGCAGTTCTTC.

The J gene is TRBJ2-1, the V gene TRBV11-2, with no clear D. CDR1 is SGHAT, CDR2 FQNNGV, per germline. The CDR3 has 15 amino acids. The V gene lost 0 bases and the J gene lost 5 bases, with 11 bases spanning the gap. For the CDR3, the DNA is TGTGCCAGCAGCTTAGAATTTGCTATTAACAATGAGCAGTTCTTC. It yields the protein CASSLEFAINNEQFF.

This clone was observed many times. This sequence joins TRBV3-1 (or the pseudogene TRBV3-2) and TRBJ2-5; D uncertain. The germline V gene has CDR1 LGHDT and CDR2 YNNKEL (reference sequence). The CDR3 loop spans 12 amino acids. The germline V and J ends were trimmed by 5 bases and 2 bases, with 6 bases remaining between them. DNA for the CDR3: TGTGCCAGCAGCAACTCTCAAGAGACCCAGTACTTC. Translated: CASSNSQETQYF.

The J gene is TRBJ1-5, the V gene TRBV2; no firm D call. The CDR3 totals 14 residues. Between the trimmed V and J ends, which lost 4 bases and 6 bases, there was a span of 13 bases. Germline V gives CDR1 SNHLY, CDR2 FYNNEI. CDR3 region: CASSGGRLPQPQHF. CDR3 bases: TGTGCCAGCAGTGGTGGGCGCCTACCTCAGCCCCAGCATTTT.

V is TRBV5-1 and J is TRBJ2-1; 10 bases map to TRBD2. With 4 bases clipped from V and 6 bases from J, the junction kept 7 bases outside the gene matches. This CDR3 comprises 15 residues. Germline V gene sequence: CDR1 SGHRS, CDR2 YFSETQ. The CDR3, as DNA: TGCGCCAGCAGCCCCCAAGCGGGGGGGTCCAATGAGCAGTTCTTC. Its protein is CASSPQAGGSNEQFF.

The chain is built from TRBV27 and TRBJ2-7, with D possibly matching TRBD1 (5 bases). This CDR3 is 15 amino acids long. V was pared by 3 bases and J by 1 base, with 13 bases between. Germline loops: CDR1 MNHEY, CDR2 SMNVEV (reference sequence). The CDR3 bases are TGTGCCAGCAGTTTTACAGGCACCGGTTCCTACGAGCAGTACTTC. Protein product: CASSFTGTGSYEQYF.

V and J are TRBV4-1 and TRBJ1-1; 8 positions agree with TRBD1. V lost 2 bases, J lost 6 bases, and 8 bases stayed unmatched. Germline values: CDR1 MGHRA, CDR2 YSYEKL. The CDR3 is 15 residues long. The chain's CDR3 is CASSQRTGGSSEAFF. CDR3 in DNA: TGCGCCAGCAGCCAACGTACAGGGGGATCGTCTGAAGCTTTCTTT.